Each of the 2 T cell receptor beta chains below was sequenced from the same sample in a study of T cell responses to AZD1222 COVID-19 vaccine (dated by TCRdb to about 2021). Libraries were constructed by the immunoSEQ multiplex PCR assay. This is the immuneACCESS table as TCRdb keeps it, with only in-frame sequences that have V and J called. A part of the clones is gone; compared with another copy, unresolved V genes explain less than half, and the rest is unexplained. In this sample the table shows about 140,000 clones, roughly nine tenths of which occur a single time. Of the sample, approximately 1.8% falls within the top ten clones. The time point label, as the study defines it: about 28 days (+/-7) after the second vaccine dose. The specimen comprised peripheral blood, sampled 28 days after the second AZD1222 dose. The receptor source for this set is an adult who received the AZD1222 COVID-19 vaccine.

This chain connects TRBV18 to TRBJ2-3, with TRBD1 matching over 7 bases. The CDR3 is made up of 15 amino acids. CDR1 and CDR2 (germline): KGHSH, LQKENI. With V trimmed by 3 bases and J by 8 bases, 11 bases remained unmatched. CDR3 region: CASSPPGQSMRTQYF. The CDR3 DNA reads as TGTGCCAGCTCACCGCCGGGACAGTCCATGCGTACGCAGTATTTT. The entire variable domain, with the rest obtained from reference TRBV18 and TRBJ2-3, is as follows: NAGVMQNPRHLVRRRGQEARLRCSPMKGHSHVYWYRQLPEEGLKFMVYLQKENIIDESGMPKERFSAEFPKEGPSILRIQQVVRGDSAAYFCASSPPGQSMRTQYFGPGTRLTVL.

J is TRBJ1-1 and V is TRBV15, with TRBD1 identical over 9 bases. Germline CDR1 and CDR2: LNHNV and YYDKDF (reference sequence). V dropped 1 base and J dropped 1; count of bases not matched to a gene: 1. This CDR3 has 15 residues. The DNA of the CDR3 is TGTGCCACCAGCAGAGGACAGGGGGGGAACACTGAAGCTTTCTTT. Protein: CATSRGQGGNTEAFF.